This T cell receptor beta chain derives from a study of CD8 T cells in Susac syndrome. V lost 7 bases to trimming and J lost 4 bases; unmatched junction nucleotides: 3. This CDR3 has 12 residues. CDR1 and CDR2 from the germline V gene are MDHEN and SYDVKM. RNA amounts of 0.5 to 1 ug underwent reverse transcription with random hexamers. From the immunoSEQ multiplex PCR reads, TCRdb called clonotypes with MiXCR, one entry per CDR3 protein. The top ten hold 0.093% of the sample, which has more than 90,000 distinct CDR3 sequences, 85% to 95% seen once. TEMRA cells were FACS-enriched, while CD8+ and CD4+ T cells were negatively isolated.

Sequencing used CD4+ T cells from PBMCs. The source of this sequence is a human donor with multiple sclerosis. The chain employs TRBV28 and TRBJ2-7; 8 bases are shared with TRBD1. The CDR3 nucleotides read TGTGCCAGCAACCAGGGGGCTTACGAGCAGTACTTC. Protein sequence: CASNQGAYEQYF.